This T cell receptor beta chain is drawn from a study of Tregs in tolerant kidney transplant recipients. The study's findings and limits: Changing PCR primers prevented nucleotide comparison between some patients' samples.

With regard to this clone: As yet, its antigen is unknown.

Using immunoSEQ multiplex PCR, the repertoire was profiled, and TCRdb retains in-frame clones only, with some absent. The repertoire holds about 110,000 clones, with around 90% as singletons. With 6 bases removed from V and 12 bases from J, the gap between germline ends came to 17 bases. The CDR3 extends over 12 amino acids. Germline-derived CDR1 and CDR2 are KGHSH and LQKENI. The receptor comes from a human donor who received a combined kidney and bone marrow transplant. The sample was CD4+ T cells from blood, taken before the transplant. The rearrangement uses TRBV18 and TRBJ1-2; D is uncertain. Written as DNA, the CDR3 is TGTGCCAGCTCCCAACTGGCGGGCGGAAACACCTTC. Amino acid sequence: CASSQLAGGNTF.